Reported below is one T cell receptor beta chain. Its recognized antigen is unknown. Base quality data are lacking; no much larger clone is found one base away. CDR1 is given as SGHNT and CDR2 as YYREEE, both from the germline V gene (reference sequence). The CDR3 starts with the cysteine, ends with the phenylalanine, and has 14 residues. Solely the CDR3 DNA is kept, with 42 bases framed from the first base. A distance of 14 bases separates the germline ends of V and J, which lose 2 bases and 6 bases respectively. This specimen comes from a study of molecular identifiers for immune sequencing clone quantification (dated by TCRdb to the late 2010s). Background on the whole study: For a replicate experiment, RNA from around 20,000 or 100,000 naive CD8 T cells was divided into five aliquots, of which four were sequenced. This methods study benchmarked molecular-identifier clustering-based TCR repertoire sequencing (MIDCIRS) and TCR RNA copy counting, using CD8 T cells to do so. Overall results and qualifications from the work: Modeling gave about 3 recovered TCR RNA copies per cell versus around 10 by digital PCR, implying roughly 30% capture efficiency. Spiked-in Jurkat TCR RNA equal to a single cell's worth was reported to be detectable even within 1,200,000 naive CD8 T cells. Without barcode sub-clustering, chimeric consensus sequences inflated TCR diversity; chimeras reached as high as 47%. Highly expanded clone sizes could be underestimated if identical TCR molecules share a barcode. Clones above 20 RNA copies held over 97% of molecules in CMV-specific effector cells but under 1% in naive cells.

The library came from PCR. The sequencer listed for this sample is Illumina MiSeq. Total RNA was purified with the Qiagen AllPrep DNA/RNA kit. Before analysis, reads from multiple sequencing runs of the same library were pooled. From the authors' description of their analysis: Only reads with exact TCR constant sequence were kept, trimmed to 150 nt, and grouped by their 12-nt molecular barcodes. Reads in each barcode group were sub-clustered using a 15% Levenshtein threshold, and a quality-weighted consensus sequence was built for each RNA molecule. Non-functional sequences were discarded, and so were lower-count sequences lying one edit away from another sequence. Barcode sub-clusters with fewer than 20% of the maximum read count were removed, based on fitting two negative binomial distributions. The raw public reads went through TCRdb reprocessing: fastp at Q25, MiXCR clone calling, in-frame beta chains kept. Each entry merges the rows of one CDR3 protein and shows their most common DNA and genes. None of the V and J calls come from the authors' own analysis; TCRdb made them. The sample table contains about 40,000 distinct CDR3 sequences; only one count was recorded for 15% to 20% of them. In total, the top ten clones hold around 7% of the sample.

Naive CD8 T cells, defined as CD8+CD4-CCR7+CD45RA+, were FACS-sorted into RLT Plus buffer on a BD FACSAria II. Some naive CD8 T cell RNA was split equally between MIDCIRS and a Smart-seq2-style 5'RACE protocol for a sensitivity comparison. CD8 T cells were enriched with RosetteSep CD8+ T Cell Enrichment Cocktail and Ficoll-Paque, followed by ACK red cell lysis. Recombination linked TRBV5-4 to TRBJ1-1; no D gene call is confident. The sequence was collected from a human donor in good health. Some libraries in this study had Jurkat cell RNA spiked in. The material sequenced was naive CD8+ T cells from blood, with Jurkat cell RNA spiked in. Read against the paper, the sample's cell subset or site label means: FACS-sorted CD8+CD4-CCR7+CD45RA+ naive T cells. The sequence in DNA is TGTGCCAGCAGCTTCGCGGCGGCGAGTTCTGAAGCTTTCTTT. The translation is CASSFAAASSEAFF.